The source of this T cell receptor beta chain is a study of T cells in Graves' hyperthyroidism and ophthalmopathy (dated by TCRdb to between 2018 and 2021). Concerning the study at large: Peripheral blood samples were taken at initial diagnosis, before any treatment was given. According to the paper, TCR Vbeta CDR3 sequencing was carried out on 120 to 150 peripheral blood samples, which came from under 50 ophthalmopathy, fewer than 80 hyperthyroidism and roughly 17 progressor patients. Following sampling, methimazole starting at 30 mg daily was given to hyperthyroidism patients, and high-dose intravenous methylprednisolone was given to ophthalmopathy patients. In about 6 Graves' hyperthyroidism patients, the study also compared T-cell repertoires from thyroid tissue with T-cell repertoires from blood. The 100 discovery patients were randomly split 7:3 into training and test sets. Prospective prediction of ophthalmopathy was tested in an independent validation cohort of approximately 19 hyperthyroidism patients and 17 patients who later progressed to ophthalmopathy. TCR V-J signatures able to tell the groups apart were searched for in a discovery cohort of about a hundred patients, of whom around 42 had Graves' ophthalmopathy and 57 had stable Graves' hyperthyroidism.

As concerns this clonotype: Its antigen has not been determined. Base-call qualities are not available, and no considerably larger clone is one nucleotide away.

Its CDR3 holds 11 amino acids, cysteine through phenylalanine. Only the CDR3 region is kept as DNA, spanning 33 bases read in frame from base 1. V is clipped by 3 bases and J by 7 bases, and the sequence between their germline boundaries is 9 bases long. From a lookup of the germline V gene (reference sequence), CDR1 and CDR2 are GTSNPN and SVGIG. The TCR beta CDR3 regions were amplified from RNA transcripts. For the first round of RT-PCR on the TCR CDR3, the HTBI primer set was used together with the Qiagen OneStep RT-PCR kit. A second multiplex PCR round built the libraries, followed by size selection and purification. Sequencing of the libraries was done on an Illumina HiSeq2000 using paired-end 100 bp reads. The original methods were these. Raw data were processed with SOAPnuke, discarding reads with adapters, uncalled bases, mean Phred below 15, or no exact constant-primer or identifier match. High-quality paired reads were merged with COPE v1.2.5, and unique nucleotide sequences were defined as clonotypes. Clonotypes were aligned to IMGT TRBV, TRBD and TRBJ reference segments using MiTCR v1.1. The analysis included only V-J combinations with a frequency above 0.0001, which together covered 99% to 99.2% of the repertoires. A TCS score was defined as the ratio between F50 (clonal expansion) and ExV (chaos), using BLOSUM62-based TCRdist between CDR3 peptides within each V-J. Welch's t-statistics and random forest reduced several hundred V-J features to 10 to 15, which were used in a naive Bayes classifier (R e1071). TCRdb passed the public sequencing reads through fastp at Q25 and MiXCR, retaining productive beta sequences. A single entry per CDR3 protein holds the most common genes and DNA from its merged rows. The V and J calls come from TCRdb's annotation, not from the publication. The table for this sample lists under 450,000 distinct CDR3 sequences; 17% of them were counted only once. The top ten constitute 30% to 35% of the sample.

On the study overall, not on this receptor specifically: Blood samples also contained most of the expanded thyroid clonotypes (frequency above 0.001), which suggests that blood repertoires may reflect thyroid immune responses. During validation, the model predicted progression to ophthalmopathy a median of roughly 7.1 months ahead of onset, with roughly 65% sensitivity and roughly 75% specificity. Ophthalmopathy was separated from stable hyperthyroidism by a 13 V-J signature model, with just over 85% sensitivity and 81% to 82% specificity obtained in cross-validation and 80%/75% obtained in testing. Sample size was not statistically predetermined, and investigators were not blinded to group allocation.

Hyperthyroidism patients were newly diagnosed, with disease duration under 2 months, and aged 18 to 65 years. The study excluded patients with uncontrolled infections, other autoimmune diseases, pregnancy or lactation. Diagnoses were based on clinical symptoms, serum thyroxine and TRAb, thyroid ultrasound and orbital computed tomography. For progressor patients, blood was drawn at the first diagnosis of hyperthyroidism, before any ophthalmopathy symptoms had appeared. PBMCs were separated from around 9.1 ml of fresh peripheral blood using Ficoll-Paque density gradient centrifugation. Progressor patients were defined as those initially diagnosed with Graves' hyperthyroidism in whom ophthalmopathy developed during follow-up. Trizol reagent was used to extract total RNA, and RNA quality was then checked on an Agilent 2100 Bioanalyzer.

This TCR was sampled from a woman aged 25 to 39 with Graves' hyperthyroidism that later progressed to Graves' ophthalmopathy. The rearrangement joined TRBV30 to TRBJ1-2, with a weak D call of TRBD1 (5 bases match). The source material was blood. The nucleotide sequence is given as TGTGCCTGGAGCGGGGGGTCTGGCTACACCTTC. It translates to CAWSGGSGYTF.